This T cell receptor beta chain was found in a study of vaccination and CD4 T cells after COVID-19. Study details: Convalescents were six males and four females, two of them Hispanic. Researchers treated cells with overlapping spike peptides taken from SARS-CoV-2, HCoV-NL63, HCoV-OC43 and HCoV-229E.

Points on this clonotype: Its antigen is currently unknown.

Broader study findings: 304 of 307 vaccine-specific clones from convalescent patients were spike mono-reactive.

V gave up 0 bases and J gave up 0 bases, with 8 bases separating them. This CDR3 spans 15 amino acids. The V gene's germline CDR1 is ENHRY and CDR2 SYGVKD. Cultured CD4+ T cell DNA underwent sequencing with the Oncomine TCR Beta short-read assay. MiXCR was run by TCRdb on the PCR reads, yielding one entry per CDR3 protein. In the table there are just over 15,000 distinct CDR3 sequences, 30% to 40% of which are singletons. As to treatment: approximately nine-day PBMC culture with coronavirus spike peptide pools or control peptides (ViraFEST assay). TCR sequencing followed the expansion of antigen-specific T cells with peptide pools in ViraFEST.

The rearrangement joins TRBV10-3 to TRBJ1-1; D is unresolved. Specimen: CD4+ T cells from blood, cultured in vitro, collected before SARS-CoV-2 vaccination. The receptor's source is a human donor who had recovered from COVID-19. The CDR3 here is CAISESARMNTEAFF. CDR3 DNA sequence: TGTGCCATCAGTGAGTCTGCACGGATGAACACTGAAGCTTTCTTT.